This entry features one TCR beta chain sequence. Its antigen is currently unknown. Sequencing used immunoSEQ multiplex PCR; TCRdb keeps in-frame clones, though not all of them. The sample records roughly 100,000 clones, approximately 81% being singletons. The data were obtained in a study of radiotherapy plus CTLA-4 blockade in lung cancer. General study findings and limits: Reports state that early shifts in blood T cell clones, with interferon-beta, best predicted response.

The germline V gene has CDR1 LNHDA and CDR2 SQIVND (reference sequence). This CDR3 is 14 amino acids long. The V and J ends lost 6 bases and 5 bases, in that order; junction bases with no gene match: 9. The clonotype originates from a human donor with non-small cell lung cancer that progressed on radiotherapy plus ipilimumab. Some clones in this sample may be carry-over from other donors' samples. The chain combines TRBV19 with TRBJ1-2, with 7 positions matching TRBD1. Material: peripheral blood, obtained from a patient treated with radiotherapy plus ipilimumab. CDR3 region: CASRNYRGLYGYTF. The CDR3 DNA follows: TGTGCCAGTAGAAACTACAGGGGCCTTTATGGCTACACCTTC.